Following are 19 T cell receptor beta chains from one sample sequenced in a study of cytomegalovirus exposure and HLA in healthy donors (dated by TCRdb to about 2017). Libraries came from the immunoSEQ multiplex PCR assay. For the multiplex PCR, a mixture combining 60 forward primers for TCR Vbeta segments and 13 reverse primers for TCR Jbeta segments was used. This is the immuneACCESS table as TCRdb keeps it, with only in-frame sequences that have V and J called. A part of the clones is gone; compared with another copy, unresolved V genes explain less than half, and the rest is unexplained. A total of around 130,000 clones appear in this sample, approximately 80% of them only once. Of the sample, about 1.8% is held by the ten largest clones. Sequencing input: PBMCs. The source is a woman aged 40-49 years in good health and CMV-seronegative.

V gene TRBV7-9 combines with J gene TRBJ2-1, with 10 bases matching TRBD1. Germline V gene lookup returns CDR1 SEHNR and CDR2 FQNEAQ (reference sequence). The CDR3 length is 15 residues. With 6 bases clipped from V and 5 bases from J, the junction kept 7 bases outside the gene matches. CDR3 DNA sequence: TGTGCCAGCAGACCTGGCGGGACAGGGGACAATGAGCAGTTCTTC. It yields the protein CASRPGGTGDNEQFF.

A few counts support this clone. The chain recombines TRBV5-5 with TRBJ2-3; D ambiguous. Germline assignment: CDR1 SGHKS and CDR2 YYEKEE (reference sequence). The CDR3 is made up of 12 amino acids. Trimming pared 2 bases from V and 4 bases from J, leaving 5 bases between. CDR3: CASSLLADTQYF. CDR3 DNA sequence: TGTGCCAGCAGCTTATTAGCAGATACGCAGTATTTT.

This chain uses TRBV6-5 with TRBJ1-4; D is unresolved. Germline V lookup: CDR1 MNHEY, CDR2 SVGAGI. Trimming took 6 bases from V and 5 from J, leaving 10 bases between them. CDR3 size: 13 residues. This CDR3 reads CASSPVQNEKLFF. Written as DNA, the CDR3 is TGTGCCAGCAGCCCAGTGCAGAATGAAAAACTGTTTTTT.

The chain couples TRBV7-3 to TRBJ2-1; 14 bases are shared with TRBD2. Germline V CDR1 and CDR2: SGHTA, FQGTGA. The CDR3 contains 20 residues. Trimming at V came to 1 base and at J to 0 bases, leaving 8 bases not matched to a gene. CDR3 sequence (DNA): TGTGCCAGCAGCTTAAGGGGGAGGACTAGCGGGGGGAGCTCCTACAATGAGCAGTTCTTC. Protein product: CASSLRGRTSGGSSYNEQFF.

Only one count was recorded for this clone. Other DNA sequences in this sample translate to the same CDR3. The genes are TRBV5-6 and TRBJ1-5, with D unresolved. Germline CDR1 and CDR2: SGHDT and YYEEEE. Trimming removed 0 bases from V and 6 bases from J, with 13 bases in between. The CDR3 extends over 15 amino acids. CDR3 DNA sequence: TGTGCCAGCAGCTTGGCCTTGGGAGTCGTTCAGCCCCAGCATTTT. It codes for CASSLALGVVQPQHF.

V gene TRBV13 combines with J gene TRBJ1-6; TRBD1 matches 9 bases. Germline values: CDR1 PRHDT, CDR2 FYEKMQ (reference sequence). V shed 4 bases and J 8 bases; nucleotides not matched to a gene: 3. The CDR3 contains 14 residues. Here the CDR3 reads CASSSGTGHSPLHF. CDR3 bases: TGTGCCAGCAGCTCCGGGACAGGGCATTCACCCCTCCACTTT.

The chain uses TRBV4-1 and TRBJ1-5, with D possibly TRBD1 on 6 matching bases. Trimming pared 4 bases from V and 5 bases from J, leaving 18 bases between. The germline gives CDR1 MGHRA, CDR2 YSYEKL. The CDR3 is 16 amino acids. This CDR3 is CASSREAGAVDQPQHF. The CDR3 region has the DNA TGCGCCAGCAGCCGCGAGGCGGGGGCAGTTGATCAGCCCCAGCATTTT.

This chain uses TRBV7-9 with TRBJ2-3; 12 nucleotides agree with TRBD2. Germline values: CDR1 SEHNR, CDR2 FQNEAQ (reference sequence). V shed 1 base, J shed 3 bases, and the junction held 5 bases outside the gene matches. This CDR3 has 17 amino acids. CDR3: CASSLGPGTSGTDTQYF. The CDR3 DNA is TGTGCCAGCAGCTTAGGACCGGGGACTAGCGGGACAGATACGCAGTATTTT.

In this sample, this clone turned up once. The gene calls are TRBV7-9 and TRBJ2-5; tentative D call: TRBD2 (5 bases). The CDR3 contains 14 residues. Germline values: CDR1 SEHNR, CDR2 FQNEAQ (reference sequence). Trimming removed 2 bases from V and 5 bases from J, with 12 bases in between. The CDR3 DNA reads TGTGCCAGCAGCTTACGTTCCGGGGAGGAGACCCAGTACTTC. This sequence encodes CASSLRSGEETQYF.

This rearrangement joins TRBV7-8 to TRBJ2-5, with D maybe TRBD1 (6 bases). Germline CDR1 is SGHVS and CDR2 is FQNEAQ. The CDR3 runs to 18 residues. V was trimmed by 1 base and J by 5 bases, leaving 23 bases between them. In nucleotides, the CDR3 is TGTGCCAGCAGCTTAGTAGGAAACTGGCAGGGGAGAGGGGAGACCCAGTACTTC. This sequence encodes CASSLVGNWQGRGETQYF.

The V gene is TRBV6-1, the J gene TRBJ1-2; 9 bases agree with TRBD1. This CDR3 region has 15 residues. V dropped 8 bases and J dropped 2; count of bases not matched to a gene: 9. Germline assignment: CDR1 MNHNS and CDR2 SASEGT. CDR3 nucleotide sequence: TGTGCCAGCCATTCCCTACAGGGGGCGAACTATGGCTACACCTTC. Residues: CASHSLQGANYGYTF.

This clone was detected once. The rearrangement uses TRBV15 and TRBJ2-5; 7 nucleotides match TRBD2. The junction had 14 bases not matched to a gene; V was cut back by 0 bases and J by 4 bases. Germline assignment: CDR1 LNHNV and CDR2 YYDKDF (reference sequence). The CDR3 covers 18 residues. The CDR3 nucleotides read TGTGCCACCAGCAGAGATTTTAAGAGCGGGAACCGAGGAGAGACCCAGTACTTC. It specifies CATSRDFKSGNRGETQYF.

This chain connects TRBV6-5 to TRBJ2-5; maybe TRBD2 (6 bases). The V end was cut by 2 bases, the J end by 5 bases, with 9 bases between. The CDR3 extends over 13 amino acids. Germline lookup yields CDR1 MNHEY and CDR2 SVGAGI. The chain's CDR3 is CASSYAGTETQYF. In nucleotides, the CDR3 is TGTGCCAGCAGTTACGCGGGGACGGAGACCCAGTACTTC.

V and J are TRBV5-1 and TRBJ2-7; possibly TRBD1 for D (5 bases). This CDR3 contains 18 residues. V dropped 4 bases and J dropped 6 bases, with 29 bases sitting between them. CDR1 and CDR2 from the germline V gene are SGHRS and YFSETQ. The CDR3 DNA reads as TGCGCCAGCAGCCAAACAAACTTAAGGACACGGGTCTTCGTCGAGCAGTACTTC. Protein product: CASSQTNLRTRVFVEQYF.

This clone showed up just once. V usage is TRBV5-4 and J usage is TRBJ2-2; TRBD1 aligns across 9 bases. Germline CDR1 SGHNT, CDR2 YYREEE (reference sequence). Trimming took 2 bases from V and 1 from J; bases not matched to a gene: 3. The CDR3 runs to 16 residues. CDR3 region: CASSFDRGENTGELFF. The DNA for the CDR3 is TGTGCCAGCAGCTTTGACAGGGGGGAGAACACCGGGGAGCTGTTTTTT.

The chain combines TRBV29-1 with TRBJ1-5, with TRBD1 as a possible D gene (5 bases). Germline V gene lookup returns CDR1 SQVTM and CDR2 ANQGSEA. Trimming took off 4 bases at V and 2 bases at J, with 12 bases between the two ends. The CDR3 has 14 amino acids. CDR3 in DNA: TGCAGCGTTGGGTGGGGGGATGGCAATCAGCCCCAGCATTTT. Protein: CSVGWGDGNQPQHF.

The chain uses TRBV7-6 and TRBJ2-1; D is unresolved. The CDR3 is 15 residues long. V gave up 5 bases and J gave up 7 bases, with 18 bases separating them. CDR1 and CDR2 (germline): SGHVS, FNYEAQ. As DNA, the CDR3 is TGTGCCAGCAGCCTTCTCGTGGCCTTTGGTAATGAGCAGTTCTTC. The encoded protein is CASSLLVAFGNEQFF.

Comment on this clone: The junction differs from germline at one of its ends, possibly a read error. The J gene is TRBJ2-6, the V gene TRBV28, with D perhaps matching TRBD1 (6 bases). Germline V CDR1 and CDR2: MDHEN, SYDVKM. The CDR3 is 14 amino acids. In nucleotides, the CDR3 is TGTGCCAGCAGTCCAGGGGACGGGGCCAACGGCCTGACTTTC. It translates to CASSPGDGANGLTF. Looking up the rest from reference TRBV28 and TRBJ2-6 gives the full variable domain: DVKVTQSSRYLVKRTGEKVFLECVQDMDHENMFWYRQDPGLGLRLIYFSYDVKMKEKGDIPEGYSVSREKKERFSLILESASTNQTSMYLCASSPGDGANGLTFGAGSRLTVL.

The genes are TRBV5-5 and TRBJ2-7; D is possibly TRBD1 (5 bases). The CDR3 is 14 amino acids. The V and J ends lost 0 bases and 6 bases respectively, with 13 bases between them. Germline CDR1 and CDR2: SGHKS and YYEKEE (reference sequence). CDR3 region: CASSLGTLSSEQYF. CDR3 DNA: TGTGCCAGCAGCTTGGGGACACTCTCGTCCGAGCAGTACTTC.